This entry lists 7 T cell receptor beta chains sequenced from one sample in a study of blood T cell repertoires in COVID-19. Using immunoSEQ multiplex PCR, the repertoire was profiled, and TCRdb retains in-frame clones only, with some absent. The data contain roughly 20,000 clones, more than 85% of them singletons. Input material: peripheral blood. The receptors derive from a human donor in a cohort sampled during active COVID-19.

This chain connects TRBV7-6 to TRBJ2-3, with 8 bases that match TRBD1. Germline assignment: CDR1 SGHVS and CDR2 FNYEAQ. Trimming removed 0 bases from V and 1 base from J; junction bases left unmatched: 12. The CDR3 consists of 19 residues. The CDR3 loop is CASSLAGGILRGRTDTQYF. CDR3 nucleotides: TGTGCCAGCAGCTTAGCAGGGGGAATCCTCAGGGGGCGCACAGATACGCAGTATTTT.

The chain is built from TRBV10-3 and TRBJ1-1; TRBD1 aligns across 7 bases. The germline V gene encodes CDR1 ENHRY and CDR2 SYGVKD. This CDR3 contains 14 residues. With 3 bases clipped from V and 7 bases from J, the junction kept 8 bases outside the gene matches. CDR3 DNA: TGTGCCATCAGTGATCAAAAAACAGGGGTTGAAGCTTTCTTT. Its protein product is CAISDQKTGVEAFF.

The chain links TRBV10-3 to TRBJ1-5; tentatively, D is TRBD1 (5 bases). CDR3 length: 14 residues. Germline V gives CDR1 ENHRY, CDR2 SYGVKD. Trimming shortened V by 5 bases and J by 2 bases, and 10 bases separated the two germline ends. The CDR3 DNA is TGTGCCATCAGTTGGGGGGACGGCAATCAGCCCCAGCATTTT. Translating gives CAISWGDGNQPQHF.

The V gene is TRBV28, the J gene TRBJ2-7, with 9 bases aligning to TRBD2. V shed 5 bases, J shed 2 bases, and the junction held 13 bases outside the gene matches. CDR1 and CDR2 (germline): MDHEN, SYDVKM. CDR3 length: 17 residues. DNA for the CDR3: TGTGCCAGCAGTCCTCCCCCCCGGGTAGCGGGAGCCTACGAGCAGTACTTC. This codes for CASSPPPRVAGAYEQYF.

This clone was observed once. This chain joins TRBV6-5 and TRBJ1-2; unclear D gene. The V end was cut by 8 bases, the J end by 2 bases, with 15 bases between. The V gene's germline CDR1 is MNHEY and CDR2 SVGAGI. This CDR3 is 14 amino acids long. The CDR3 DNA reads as TGTGCCAGCGCCCTCGAGCGGCTGAACTATGGCTACACCTTC. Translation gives CASALERLNYGYTF.

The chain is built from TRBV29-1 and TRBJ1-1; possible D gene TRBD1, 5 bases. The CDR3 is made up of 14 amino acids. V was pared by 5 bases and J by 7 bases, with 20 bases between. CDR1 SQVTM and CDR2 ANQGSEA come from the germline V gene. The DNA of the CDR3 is TGCAGCGTTTCCTCCGGGAGCCCGGGGGGTGAAGCTTTCTTT. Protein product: CSVSSGSPGGEAFF.

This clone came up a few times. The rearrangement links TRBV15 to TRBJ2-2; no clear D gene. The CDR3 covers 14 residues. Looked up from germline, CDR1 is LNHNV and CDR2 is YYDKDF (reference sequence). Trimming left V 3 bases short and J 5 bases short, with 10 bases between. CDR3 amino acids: CATSRAEETGELFF. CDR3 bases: TGTGCCACCAGCAGGGCTGAGGAGACCGGGGAGCTGTTTTTT.